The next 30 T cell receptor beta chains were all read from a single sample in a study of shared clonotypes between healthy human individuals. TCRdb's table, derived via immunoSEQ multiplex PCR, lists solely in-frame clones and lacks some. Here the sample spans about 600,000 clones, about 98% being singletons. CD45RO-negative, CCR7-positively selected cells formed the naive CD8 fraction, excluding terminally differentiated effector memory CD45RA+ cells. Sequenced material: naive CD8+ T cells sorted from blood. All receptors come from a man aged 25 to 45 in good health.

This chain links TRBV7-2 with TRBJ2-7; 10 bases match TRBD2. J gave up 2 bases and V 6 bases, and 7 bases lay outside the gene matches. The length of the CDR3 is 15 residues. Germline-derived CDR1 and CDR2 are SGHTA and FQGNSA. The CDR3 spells CASRMTSGPPYEQYF. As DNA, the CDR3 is TGTGCCAGCAGGATGACTAGCGGGCCCCCCTACGAGCAGTACTTC.

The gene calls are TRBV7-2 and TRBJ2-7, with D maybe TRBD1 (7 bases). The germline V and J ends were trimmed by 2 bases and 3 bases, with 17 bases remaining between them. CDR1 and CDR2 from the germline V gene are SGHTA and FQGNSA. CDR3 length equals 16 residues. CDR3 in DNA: TGTGCCAGCAGCTTATCCAGACAGGGAGGTGACTACGAGCAGTACTTC. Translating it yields CASSLSRQGGDYEQYF.

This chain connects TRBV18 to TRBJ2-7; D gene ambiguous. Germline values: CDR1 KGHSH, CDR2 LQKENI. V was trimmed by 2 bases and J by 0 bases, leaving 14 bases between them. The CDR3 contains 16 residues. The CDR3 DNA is TGTGCCAGCTCACCAGACCCTGGGCCTAGCTCCTACGAGCAGTACTTC. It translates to CASSPDPGPSSYEQYF.

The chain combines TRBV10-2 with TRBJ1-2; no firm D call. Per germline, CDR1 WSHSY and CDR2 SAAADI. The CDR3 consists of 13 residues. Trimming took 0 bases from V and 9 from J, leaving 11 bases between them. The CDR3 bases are TGCGCCAGCAGTGAGTCGACGGATTGGAGCTACACCTTC. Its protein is CASSESTDWSYTF.

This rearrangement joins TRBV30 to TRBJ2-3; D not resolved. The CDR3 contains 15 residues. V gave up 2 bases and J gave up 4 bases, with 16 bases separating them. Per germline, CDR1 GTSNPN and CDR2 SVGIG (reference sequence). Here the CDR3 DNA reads TGTGCCTGGAGTCTTCTGCGGACGGGCTCAGATACGCAGTATTTT. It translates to CAWSLLRTGSDTQYF.

The CDR3 spells CSVWTGNGQETQYF. Here the CDR3 DNA reads TGCAGCGTGTGGACCGGCAACGGACAAGAGACCCAGTACTTC. The rearrangement joins TRBV29-1 to TRBJ2-5; no definite D call. The V and J ends lost 6 bases and 2 bases respectively, with 16 bases between them. This CDR3 contains 14 residues. CDR1 is SQVTM and CDR2 is ANQGSEA in the germline V gene.

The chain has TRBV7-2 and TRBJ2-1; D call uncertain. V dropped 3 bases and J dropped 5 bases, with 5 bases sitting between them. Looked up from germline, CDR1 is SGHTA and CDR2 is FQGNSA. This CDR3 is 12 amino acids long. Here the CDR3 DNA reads TGTGCCAGCAGCTTCCAAAACAATGAGCAGTTCTTC. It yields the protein CASSFQNNEQFF. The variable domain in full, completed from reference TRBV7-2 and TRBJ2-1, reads GAGVSQSPSNKVTEKGKDVELRCDPISGHTALYWYRQSLGQGLEFLIYFQGNSAPDKSGLPSDRFSAERTGGSVSTLTIQRTQQEDSAVYLCASSFQNNEQFFGPGTRLTVL.

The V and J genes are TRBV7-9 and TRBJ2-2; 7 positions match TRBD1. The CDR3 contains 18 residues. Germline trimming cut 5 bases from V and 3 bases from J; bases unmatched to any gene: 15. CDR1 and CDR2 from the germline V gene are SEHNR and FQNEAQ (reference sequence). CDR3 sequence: CASSHSPWGTVDTGELFF. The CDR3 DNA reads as TGTGCCAGCAGCCATAGTCCCTGGGGGACAGTGGACACCGGGGAGCTGTTTTTT.

Here the CDR3 reads CASSEAGGPFGELFF. CDR3 bases: TGTGCCAGCAGTGAAGCGGGAGGGCCGTTCGGGGAGCTGTTTTTT. V is TRBV2 and J is TRBJ2-2; TRBD2 matches at 7 bases. After removal of 0 bases from V and 7 bases from J, the junction contained 5 bases not matched to a gene. This CDR3 comprises 15 residues. Germline CDR1 reads SNHLY; CDR2 reads FYNNEI.

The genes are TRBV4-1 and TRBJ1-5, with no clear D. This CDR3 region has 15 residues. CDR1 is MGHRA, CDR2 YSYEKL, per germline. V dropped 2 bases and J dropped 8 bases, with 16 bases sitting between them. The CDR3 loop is CASSQSMSEVKPQHF. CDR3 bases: TGCGCCAGCAGCCAATCCATGAGCGAAGTCAAGCCCCAGCATTTT.

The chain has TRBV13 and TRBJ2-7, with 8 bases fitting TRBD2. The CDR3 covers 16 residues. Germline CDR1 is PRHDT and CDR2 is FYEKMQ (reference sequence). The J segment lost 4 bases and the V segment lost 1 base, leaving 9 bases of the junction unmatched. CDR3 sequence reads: CASSLAPPGGVYEQYF. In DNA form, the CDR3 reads TGTGCCAGCAGCTTAGCCCCTCCGGGAGGGGTTTACGAGCAGTACTTC.

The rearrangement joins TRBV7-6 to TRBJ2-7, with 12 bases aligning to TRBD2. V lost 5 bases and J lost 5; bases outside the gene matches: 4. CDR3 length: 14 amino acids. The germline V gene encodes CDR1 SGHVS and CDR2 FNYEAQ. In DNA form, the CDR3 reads TGTGCCAGCAGCCGCAGACTAGCGGGAGACGAGCAGTACTTC. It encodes CASSRRLAGDEQYF.

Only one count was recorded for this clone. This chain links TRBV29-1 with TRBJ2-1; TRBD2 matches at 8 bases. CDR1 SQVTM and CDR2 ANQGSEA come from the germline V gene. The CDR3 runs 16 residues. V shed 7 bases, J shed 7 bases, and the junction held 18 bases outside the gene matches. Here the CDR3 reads CSARGAGARKGNEQFF. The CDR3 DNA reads TGCAGCGCCAGAGGAGCGGGGGCGCGGAAGGGGAATGAGCAGTTCTTC.

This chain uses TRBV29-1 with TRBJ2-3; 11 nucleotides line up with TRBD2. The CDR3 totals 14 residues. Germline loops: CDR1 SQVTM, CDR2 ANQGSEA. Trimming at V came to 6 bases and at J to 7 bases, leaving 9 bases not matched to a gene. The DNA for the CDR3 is TGCAGCGTCGATACTAGCGGGGGTACGAATACGCAGTATTTT. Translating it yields CSVDTSGGTNTQYF.

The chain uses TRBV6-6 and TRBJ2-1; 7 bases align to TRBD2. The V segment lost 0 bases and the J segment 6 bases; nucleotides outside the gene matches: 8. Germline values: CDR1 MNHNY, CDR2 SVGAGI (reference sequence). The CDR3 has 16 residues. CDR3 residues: CASSYSMAGDLNEQFF. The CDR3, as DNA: TGTGCCAGCAGTTACTCGATGGCGGGAGATCTCAATGAGCAGTTCTTC.

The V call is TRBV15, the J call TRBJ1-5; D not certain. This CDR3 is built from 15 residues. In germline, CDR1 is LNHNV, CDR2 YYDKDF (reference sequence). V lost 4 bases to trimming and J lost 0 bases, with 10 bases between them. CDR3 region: CATSKYRTSNQPQHF. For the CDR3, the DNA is TGTGCCACCAGCAAGTACCGAACTAGCAATCAGCCCCAGCATTTT.

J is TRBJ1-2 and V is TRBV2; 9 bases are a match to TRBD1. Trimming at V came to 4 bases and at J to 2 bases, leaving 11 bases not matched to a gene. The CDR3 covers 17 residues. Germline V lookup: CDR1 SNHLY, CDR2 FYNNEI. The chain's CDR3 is CASSGKGRTGANYGYTF. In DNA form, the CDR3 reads TGTGCCAGCAGTGGAAAAGGTCGGACAGGGGCAAACTATGGCTACACCTTC.

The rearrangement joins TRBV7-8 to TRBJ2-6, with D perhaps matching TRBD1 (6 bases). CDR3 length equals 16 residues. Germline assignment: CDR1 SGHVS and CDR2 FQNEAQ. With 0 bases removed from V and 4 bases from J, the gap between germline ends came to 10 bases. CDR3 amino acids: CASSLAAGTGANVLTF. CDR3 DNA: TGTGCCAGCAGCTTAGCAGCAGGGACAGGGGCCAACGTCCTGACTTTC.

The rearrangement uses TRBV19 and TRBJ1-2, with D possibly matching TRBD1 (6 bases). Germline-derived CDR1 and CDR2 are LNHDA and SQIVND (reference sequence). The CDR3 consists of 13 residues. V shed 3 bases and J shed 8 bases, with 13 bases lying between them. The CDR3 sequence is CASSIGGLDGYTF. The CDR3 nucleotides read TGTGCCAGTAGTATCGGGGGGCTAGACGGCTACACCTTC.

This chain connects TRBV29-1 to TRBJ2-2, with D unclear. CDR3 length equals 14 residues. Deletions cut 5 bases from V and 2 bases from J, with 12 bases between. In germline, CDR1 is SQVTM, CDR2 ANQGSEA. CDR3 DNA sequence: TGCAGCGTTAAGGGTGATCCTAACACCGGGGAGCTGTTTTTT. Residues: CSVKGDPNTGELFF.

The CDR3 DNA follows: TGCAGCGGGGGAGGTGACAGGGAGCGGGACATTCAGTACTTC. Translating it yields CSGGGDRERDIQYF. V gene TRBV29-1 combines with J gene TRBJ2-4, with D possibly matching TRBD1 (7 bases). V lost 7 bases and J 8 bases, leaving 21 bases between the germline ends. Per germline, CDR1 SQVTM and CDR2 ANQGSEA. The CDR3 is 14 amino acids. Filled out from reference TRBV29-1 and TRBJ2-4, the complete variable domain reads SAVISQKPSRDICQRGTSLTIQCQVDSQVTMMFWYRQQPGQSLTLIATANQGSEATYESGFVIDKFPISRPNLTFSTLTVSNMSPEDSSIYLCSGGGDRERDIQYFGAGTRLSVL.

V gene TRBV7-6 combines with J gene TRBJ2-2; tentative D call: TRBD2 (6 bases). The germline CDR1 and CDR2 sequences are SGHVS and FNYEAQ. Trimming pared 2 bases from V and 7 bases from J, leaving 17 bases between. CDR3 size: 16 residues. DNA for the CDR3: TGTGCCAGCAGCTTACTACGACTAGGAGGTGGCGGGGAGCTGTTTTTT. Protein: CASSLLRLGGGGELFF.

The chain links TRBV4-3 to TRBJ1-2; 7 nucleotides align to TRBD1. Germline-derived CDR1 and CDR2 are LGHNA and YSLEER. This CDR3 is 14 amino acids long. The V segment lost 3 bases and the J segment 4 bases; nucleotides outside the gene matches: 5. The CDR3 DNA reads TGCGCCAGCAGCCAGGCCCGGGACAGCTATGGCTACACCTTC. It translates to CASSQARDSYGYTF.

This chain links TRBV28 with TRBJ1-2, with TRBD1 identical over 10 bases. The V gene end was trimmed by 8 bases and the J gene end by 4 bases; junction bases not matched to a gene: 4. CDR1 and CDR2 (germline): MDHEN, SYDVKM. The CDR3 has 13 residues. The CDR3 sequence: CASRDRGGYGYTF. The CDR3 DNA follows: TGTGCCAGCCGGGACAGGGGAGGCTATGGCTACACCTTC.

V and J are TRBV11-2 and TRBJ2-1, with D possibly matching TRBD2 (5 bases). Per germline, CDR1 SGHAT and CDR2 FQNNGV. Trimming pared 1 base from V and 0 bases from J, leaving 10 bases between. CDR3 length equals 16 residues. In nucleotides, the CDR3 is TGTGCCAGCAGCTTAGGGCGGGCAAGCTCCTACAATGAGCAGTTCTTC. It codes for CASSLGRASSYNEQFF. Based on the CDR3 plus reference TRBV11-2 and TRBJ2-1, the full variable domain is EAGVAQSPRYKIIEKRQSVAFWCNPISGHATLYWYQQILGQGPKLLIQFQNNGVVDDSQLPKDRFSAERLKGVDSTLKIQPAKLEDSAVYLCASSLGRASSYNEQFFGPGTRLTVL.

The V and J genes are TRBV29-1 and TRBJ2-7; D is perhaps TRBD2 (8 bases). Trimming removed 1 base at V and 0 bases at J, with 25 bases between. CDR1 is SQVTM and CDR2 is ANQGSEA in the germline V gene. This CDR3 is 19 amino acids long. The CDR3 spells CSVEVPPGQMTSDSYEQYF. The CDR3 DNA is TGCAGCGTTGAAGTCCCGCCGGGACAGATGACTAGCGACTCCTACGAGCAGTACTTC.

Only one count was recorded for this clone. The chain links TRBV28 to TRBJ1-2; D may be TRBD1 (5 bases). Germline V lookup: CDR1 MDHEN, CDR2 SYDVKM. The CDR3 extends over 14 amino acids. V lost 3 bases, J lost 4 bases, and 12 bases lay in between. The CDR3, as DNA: TGTGCCAGCAGTTTCCACGACAGCGCCTATGGCTACACCTTC. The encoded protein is CASSFHDSAYGYTF.

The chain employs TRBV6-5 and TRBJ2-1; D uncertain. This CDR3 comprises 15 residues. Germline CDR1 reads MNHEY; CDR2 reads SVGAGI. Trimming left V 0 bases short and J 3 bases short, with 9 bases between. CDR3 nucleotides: TGTGCCAGCAGTTACTCCATCGAAGGCTACAATGAGCAGTTCTTC. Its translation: CASSYSIEGYNEQFF.

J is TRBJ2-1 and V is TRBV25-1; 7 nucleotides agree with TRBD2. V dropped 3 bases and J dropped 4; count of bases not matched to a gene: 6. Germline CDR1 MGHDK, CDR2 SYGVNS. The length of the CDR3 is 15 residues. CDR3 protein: CASSEGGRVYNEQFF. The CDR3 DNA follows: TGTGCCAGCAGTGAGGGCGGGAGAGTTTACAATGAGCAGTTCTTC.

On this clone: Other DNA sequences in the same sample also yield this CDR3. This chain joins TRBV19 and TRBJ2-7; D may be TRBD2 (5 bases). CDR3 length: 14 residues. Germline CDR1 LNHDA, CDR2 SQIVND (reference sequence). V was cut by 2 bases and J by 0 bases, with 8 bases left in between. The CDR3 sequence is CASSISGSSYEQYF. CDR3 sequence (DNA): TGTGCCAGTAGTATAAGTGGGAGCTCCTACGAGCAGTACTTC.